Each of the 4 T cell receptor beta chains below was sequenced from the same sample in a study of blood T cell repertoires in COVID-19. Some clones are missing from TCRdb's copy, which holds only in-frame ones; the method was immunoSEQ multiplex PCR. The sample carries 220,000 or so clones, 80% to 85% recorded once. Sample: peripheral blood. The source is a woman older than 75 with COVID-19, enrolled during active disease.

This clone was recorded only once. The rearrangement joins TRBV3-1 (or the pseudogene TRBV3-2) to TRBJ1-2; weak D call: TRBD1 (5 bases). The CDR3 extends over 15 amino acids. The V end lost 0 bases, the J end lost 6 bases, and 14 bases lay between the germline ends. Germline V CDR1 and CDR2: LGHDT, YNNKEL (reference sequence). The CDR3 DNA is TGTGCCAGCAGCCAAGATAACACAGGTTCACATGGCTACACCTTC. Encoded protein: CASSQDNTGSHGYTF.

This chain connects TRBV4-2 to TRBJ1-6; D perhaps matches TRBD1 (5 bases). The CDR3 spans 14 residues. From germline, CDR1 is LGHNA and CDR2 YNFKEQ. V was clipped by 4 bases and J by 6 bases, with 10 bases between them. Here the CDR3 reads CASSPRQPNSPLHF. In DNA, the CDR3 is TGTGCCAGCAGCCCTAGACAGCCTAATTCACCCCTCCACTTT.

The genes are TRBV5-1 and TRBJ2-5; the D gene is possibly TRBD1 (5 bases). V was trimmed by 1 base and J by 7 bases, leaving 14 bases between them. From germline, CDR1 is SGHRS and CDR2 YFSETQ. The CDR3 has 14 amino acids. The CDR3 region is CASSLSSPGSTQYF. The CDR3 region has the DNA TGCGCCAGCAGCTTGAGTAGCCCAGGGTCGACCCAGTACTTC.

The V call is TRBV6-2 or TRBV6-3, the J call TRBJ1-1; possibly TRBD1 for D (5 bases). The V gene's germline CDR1 is MNHEY and CDR2 SVGEGT. V shed 0 bases and J shed 6 bases, with 8 bases lying between them. There are 13 residues in the CDR3. The CDR3 sequence: CASSYSGGSEAFF. CDR3 DNA: TGTGCCAGCAGTTACTCCGGGGGATCTGAAGCTTTCTTT.